The present T cell receptor beta chain was sequenced within a study of blood T cell repertoires in COVID-19. Study as a whole: COVID-19 samples collected from the United States, Italy and Spain covered acute and convalescent phases.

Profiled with immunoSEQ multiplex PCR; TCRdb holds only in-frame clones, not every one. The table includes 650,000 to 800,000 clones, about 90% detected once. The CDR3 is made up of 13 amino acids. The V gene end was trimmed by 6 bases and the J gene end by 4 bases; junction bases not matched to a gene: 4. The germline CDR1 and CDR2 sequences are SEHNR and FQNEAQ (reference sequence). This clone was seen only once. Sequencing was done on a sample of peripheral blood. The genes are TRBV7-9 and TRBJ1-1, with TRBD1 matching over 8 bases. This TCR was sampled from a woman aged 18-29 years with acute or convalescent COVID-19. CDR3 sequence (DNA): TGTGCCAGCAGGTATACAGGGGGCACTGAAGCTTTCTTT. Translation gives CASRYTGGTEAFF.